These 27 T cell receptor beta chains were sequenced from one sample in a study of T cells in Graves' hyperthyroidism and ophthalmopathy. Researchers amplified the TCR beta CDR3 regions from RNA transcripts. With the HTBI primer set, the TCR CDR3 went through a first round of RT-PCR. TCRdb processed the multiplex PCR reads anew with MiXCR; each CDR3 protein has one entry. Among 530,000 or so distinct CDR3 sequences listed, roughly 46% were seen once. Sequenced sample: peripheral blood or thyroid tissue (not recorded which). These receptor sequences come from a woman aged 18-29 years with Graves' hyperthyroidism.

This clonotype came up many times. The CDR3 DNA sequence: TGCGCCAGCAGCCCCCGAGCGGGGGGCCCGTACGAGCAGTACTTC. Amino acids: CASSPRAGGPYEQYF. This rearrangement joins TRBV4-1 to TRBJ2-7; TRBD2 aligns across 9 bases. J gave up 4 bases and V 4 bases, and 8 bases lay outside the gene matches. There are 15 residues in the CDR3. Germline-derived CDR1 and CDR2 are MGHRA and YSYEKL.

J is TRBJ1-4 and V is TRBV6-5; 8 nucleotides match TRBD1. Germline loops: CDR1 MNHEY, CDR2 SVGAGI. V lost 1 base to trimming and J lost 5 bases; unmatched junction nucleotides: 3. CDR3 length: 15 residues. CDR3 sequence reads: CASSYLGTGNEKLFF. The DNA for the CDR3 is TGTGCCAGCAGTTACTTAGGGACAGGAAATGAAAAACTGTTTTTT.

There are many counts of this clonotype. The CDR3 reads CASSQDPTGVNSPLHF. DNA for the CDR3: TGCGCCAGCAGCCAAGATCCCACAGGGGTCAATTCACCCCTCCACTTT. The V call is TRBV4-3, the J call TRBJ1-6; 7 bases match TRBD1. The J segment lost 7 bases and the V segment lost 0 bases, leaving 6 bases of the junction unmatched. CDR3 size: 16 residues. Germline-derived CDR1 and CDR2 are LGHNA and YSLEER.

As for this clonotype: A read error may be the cause here, since a much bigger clone is one base away. The chain has TRBV12-3 or TRBV12-4 and TRBJ1-4; D uncertain. The CDR3 has 13 amino acids. Trimming cost V 8 bases and J 5 bases, with 12 bases left between them. The CDR3: CASGRRPNEKLFF. The CDR3 DNA is TGTGCCAGCGGCAGACGGCCCAATGAAAAACTGTTTTTT.

The chain carries TRBV7-8 and TRBJ2-3, with no clear D. The CDR3 spans 14 residues. Per germline, CDR1 SGHVS and CDR2 FQNEAQ. The V and J ends lost 2 bases and 2 bases respectively, with 8 bases between them. CDR3 region: CASSLSSATDTQYF. The CDR3 coding sequence is TGTGCCAGCAGCTTATCAAGCGCCACAGATACGCAGTATTTT.

This clonotype occurred many times. V usage is TRBV27 and J usage is TRBJ1-5; no firm D call. V was cut by 2 bases and J by 7 bases, with 9 bases left in between. The CDR3 extends over 13 amino acids. Germline lookup yields CDR1 MNHEY and CDR2 SMNVEV (reference sequence). The CDR3 DNA follows: TGTGCCAGCAGTTTACGTCGGTCGCAGCCCCAGCATTTT. Translation gives CASSLRRSQPQHF.

This clonotype came up a few times. The chain carries TRBV20-1 and TRBJ2-7; TRBD1 matches at 12 bases. The CDR3 is 21 residues long. The junction had 23 bases not matched to a gene; V was cut back by 4 bases and J by 1 base. CDR1 is DFQATT, CDR2 SNEGSKA, per germline (reference sequence). This CDR3 is CSATTFPGQGARGGQSYEQYF. The CDR3 DNA follows: TGCAGTGCTACAACCTTTCCGGGACAGGGGGCGAGAGGGGGACAATCCTACGAGCAGTACTTC.

The V and J genes are TRBV9 and TRBJ2-3; 11 bases align to TRBD2. This CDR3 has 16 residues. The V and J ends lost 0 bases and 3 bases, in that order; junction bases with no gene match: 3. From germline, CDR1 is SGDLS and CDR2 YYNGEE. This chain's CDR3 is CASSVGIAGGTDTQYF. As DNA, the CDR3 is TGTGCCAGCAGCGTAGGAATAGCGGGAGGGACAGATACGCAGTATTTT.

About this clonotype: One base away lies a much larger clone, so this may be a sequencing read error. The rearrangement joins TRBV12-3 or TRBV12-4 to TRBJ2-2; a possible D gene is TRBD2 (5 bases). This CDR3 has 14 amino acids. The CDR3 is CASSYFSNTGELSF. The CDR3 bases are TGTGCCAGCAGTTACTTTTCGAACACCGGGGAGCTGTCTTTT.

As for this clonotype: Possible read error: a much larger clone is one base away. This chain joins TRBV7-9 and TRBJ1-3, with TRBD1 matching 7 bases. The germline gives CDR1 SEHNR, CDR2 FQNEAQ (reference sequence). The junction had 10 bases not matched to a gene; V was cut back by 8 bases and J by 0 bases. The CDR3 length is 16 residues. The CDR3 coding sequence is TGTGCCAGCGGACCAGGGGGGGGGCTCTCTGGAAACACCATATATTTT. Protein product: CASGPGGGLSGNTIYF.

A remark on this clonotype: A read error may explain this, as a much larger clone is one base away. The DNA is omitted, as the CDR3 cannot be located on it reliably, and the CDR3 follows TCRdb's listing. The gene calls are TRBV19 and TRBJ1-3; TRBD1, as called in the table, went unchecked against the DNA. The CDR3 totals 20 residues, both ends included. Germline V gives CDR1 LNHDA, CDR2 SQIVND (reference sequence). The CDR3 loop is CASSVSGTVSFFASGNTTYF.

This clonotype has at least ten counts. The chain combines TRBV7-9 with TRBJ2-7; perhaps TRBD1 as D (5 bases). The V gene's germline CDR1 is SEHNR and CDR2 FQNEAQ (reference sequence). The CDR3 runs 14 residues. The V and J ends lost 6 bases and 3 bases respectively, with 15 bases between them. The CDR3 DNA is TGTGCCAGCAGTTTGACAGACGCCTACTACGAGCAGTACTTC. Its translation: CASSLTDAYYEQYF.

This clonotype was observed once. This chain links TRBV24-1 with TRBJ2-5; the match to TRBD2 covers 9 bases. V shed 4 bases and J 7 bases; nucleotides not matched to a gene: 3. CDR1 is KGHDR, CDR2 SFDVKD, per germline. The CDR3 consists of 13 residues. CDR3 protein: CATSDLTSGTQYF. The CDR3 nucleotides are TGTGCCACCAGTGACCTGACTAGCGGGACCCAGTACTTC.

This clonotype showed up many times. The J gene is TRBJ1-5, the V gene TRBV5-1; TRBD1 is a possible D gene (6 bases). This CDR3 is 14 amino acids long. V was trimmed by 3 bases and J by 6 bases, leaving 13 bases between them. Germline-derived CDR1 and CDR2 are SGHRS and YFSETQ. CDR3 bases: TGCGCCAGCAGCTCCCGGGACACAATTCAGCCCCAGCATTTT. Translating gives CASSSRDTIQPQHF.

This clonotype was seen ten or more times. The chain recombines TRBV4-1 with TRBJ1-1, with D hard to call. The V gene's germline CDR1 is MGHRA and CDR2 YSYEKL. The V end lost 0 bases, the J end lost 3 bases, and 11 bases lay between the germline ends. The CDR3 length is 15 residues. The CDR3 nucleotides are TGCGCCAGCAGCCAAGATTTATGGGTGTACACTGAAGCTTTCTTT. Protein product: CASSQDLWVYTEAFF.

The V gene is TRBV20-1, the J gene TRBJ1-2, with a possible D match to TRBD1 (6 bases). V was trimmed by 7 bases and J by 4 bases, leaving 10 bases between them. Germline V CDR1 and CDR2: DFQATT, SNEGSKA (reference sequence). The CDR3 covers 11 residues. CDR3 coding DNA: TGCAGTGTGGGGGCAGGCTATGGCTACACCTTC. Protein product: CSVGAGYGYTF.

V usage is TRBV2 and J usage is TRBJ1-5, with D possibly TRBD1 on 5 matching bases. The CDR3 covers 14 residues. Germline V CDR1 and CDR2: SNHLY, FYNNEI. The germline V and J ends were trimmed by 6 bases and 14 bases, with 23 bases remaining between them. The CDR3: CASRTQGPFYNEHF. DNA for the CDR3: TGTGCCAGCAGAACCCAGGGACCGTTCTACAATGAGCATTTT.

CDR3 sequence reads: CASSLSSGYNEQYF. The DNA of the CDR3 is TGCGCCAGCAGCTTAAGTAGCGGATACAATGAGCAGTACTTC. The rearrangement links TRBV5-1 to TRBJ2-1; maybe TRBD2 (6 bases). Gene TRBJ2-7 matches the end of the DNA better, so the J call may be wrong. Germline values: CDR1 SGHRS, CDR2 YFSETQ. This CDR3 comprises 14 residues.

V gene TRBV5-1 combines with J gene TRBJ1-4; D is unclear. Per the germline V gene, CDR1 is SGHRS and CDR2 is YFSETQ. The CDR3 consists of 17 residues. Deletions cut 4 bases from V and 8 bases from J, with 24 bases between. As DNA, the CDR3 is TGCGCCAGCAGCCAAGATCCCCCCAGACGGGTAGGCGAAAAACTGTTTTTT. As protein: CASSQDPPRRVGEKLFF.

The gene calls are TRBV7-9 and TRBJ2-1, with D possibly matching TRBD2 (5 bases). This CDR3 comprises 16 residues. Germline CDR1 SEHNR, CDR2 FQNEAQ (reference sequence). Trimming took 6 bases from V and 5 from J, leaving 20 bases between them. The DNA for the CDR3 is TGTGCCAGCAGTCTCCGGGGTTCCCCCAAAGACAATGAGCAGTTCTTC. Translating it yields CASSLRGSPKDNEQFF.

The CDR3 nucleotides are TGTGCCAGCAGCCCCATGACTAGCGGGAGTACGTATGAAAAACTGTTTTTT. Amino acids: CASSPMTSGSTYEKLFF. V gene TRBV7-2 combines with J gene TRBJ1-4; unclear D gene. The V and J ends lost 5 bases and 6 bases respectively, with 22 bases between them. Germline values: CDR1 SGHTA, CDR2 FQGNSA. This CDR3 has 17 amino acids.

This clonotype has just a few counts. The V call is TRBV7-9, the J call TRBJ2-3; 8 bases are a match to TRBD1. Trimming at V came to 5 bases and at J to 5 bases, leaving 6 bases not matched to a gene. The CDR3 runs to 14 residues. Germline V gives CDR1 SEHNR, CDR2 FQNEAQ (reference sequence). CDR3: CASSRRGPGDTQYF. The CDR3 DNA is TGTGCCAGCAGCCGCAGGGGGCCTGGAGATACGCAGTATTTT. Combining the CDR3 with reference TRBV7-9 and TRBJ2-3 gives the whole variable domain DTGVSQNPRHKITKRGQNVTFRCDPISEHNRLYWYRQTLGQGPEFLTYFQNEAQLEKSRLLSDRFSAERPKGSFSTLEIQRTEQGDSAMYLCASSRRGPGDTQYFGPGTRLTVL.

This clonotype has only a few counts. The chain carries TRBV30 and TRBJ2-7, with D possibly called TRBD1 or TRBD2 (6 bases each). Per the germline V gene, CDR1 is GTSNPN and CDR2 is SVGIG (reference sequence). The germline V and J ends were trimmed by 3 bases and 6 bases, with 12 bases remaining between them. This CDR3 region has 12 residues. CDR3 region: CAWRDGGGEQYF. The CDR3, as DNA: TGTGCCTGGAGGGACGGAGGGGGCGAGCAGTACTTC.

This clonotype has a count of ten or more. The gene calls are TRBV2 and TRBJ2-7; 9 bases match TRBD1. After removal of 2 bases from V and 4 bases from J, the junction contained 6 bases not matched to a gene. The CDR3 length is 15 residues. CDR1 is SNHLY and CDR2 is FYNNEI in the germline V gene. The DNA of the CDR3 is TGTGCCAGCAGTGAAATGGGACAGGGATTTTACGAGCAGTACTTC. Protein sequence: CASSEMGQGFYEQYF.

This clonotype was detected only once. The V and J genes are TRBV10-3 and TRBJ2-5; either TRBD1 or TRBD2 may supply D (5 bases each). The germline V gene encodes CDR1 ENHRY and CDR2 SYGVKD. This CDR3 has 12 amino acids. The CDR3 sequence is CAVGAGQETQYF. The CDR3 nucleotides are TGTGCAGTCGGGGCGGGCCAAGAGACCCAGTACTTC.

For this clonotype: The CDR3 carries no conserved terminal phenylalanine or tryptophan, so it likely arises from a read error. The chain has TRBV7-8 and TRBJ1-1; D gene unclear. The germline V and J ends were trimmed by 4 bases and 0 bases, with 18 bases remaining between them. This CDR3 region has 17 residues. Germline CDR1 and CDR2: SGHVS and FQNEAQ. CDR3 region: CASSSRRDGTLNTEAFV. The CDR3 coding sequence is TGTGCCAGCAGCTCGCGACGTGACGGAACACTGAACACTGAAGCTTTCGTT.

The CDR3 loop is CSANGQGEAFF. CDR3 in DNA: TGCAGTGCTAACGGACAGGGCGAAGCTTTCTTT. This chain links TRBV20-1 with TRBJ1-1; TRBD1 aligns across 8 bases. The CDR3 is 11 residues long. With 4 bases clipped from V and 8 bases from J, the junction kept 3 bases outside the gene matches. The V gene's germline CDR1 is DFQATT and CDR2 SNEGSKA (reference sequence).